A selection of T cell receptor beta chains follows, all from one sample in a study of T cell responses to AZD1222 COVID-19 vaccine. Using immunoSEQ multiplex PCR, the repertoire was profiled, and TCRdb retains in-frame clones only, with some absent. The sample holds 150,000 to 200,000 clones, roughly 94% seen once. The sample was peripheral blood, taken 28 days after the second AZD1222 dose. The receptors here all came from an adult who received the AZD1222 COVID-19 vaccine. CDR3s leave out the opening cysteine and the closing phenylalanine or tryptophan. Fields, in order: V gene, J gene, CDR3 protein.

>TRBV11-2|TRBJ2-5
ASSLWTGQETQY
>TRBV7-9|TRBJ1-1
ASSFRQGAFEAF
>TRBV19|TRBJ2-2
ASSMAPLSSNTGELF
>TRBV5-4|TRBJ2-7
ASSLETGGSYEQY
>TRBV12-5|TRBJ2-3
ASGLGGLNTQY
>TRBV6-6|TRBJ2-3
ARAAALYDTQY
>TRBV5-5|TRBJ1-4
ASSLGTRTGIPFGELF
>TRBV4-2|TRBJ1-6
ASNPGAPRSPLH
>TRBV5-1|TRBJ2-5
ASSLYPAQETQY
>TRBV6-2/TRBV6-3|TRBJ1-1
ASSPTGTSTEAF
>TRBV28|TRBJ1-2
ASSLDGYGYT
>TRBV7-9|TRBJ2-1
ASSLGLAGGYHNEQF
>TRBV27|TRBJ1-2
ASSSGRRDYYGYT
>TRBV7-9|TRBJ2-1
ASSLGRASGSDEQF
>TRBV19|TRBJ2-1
ASSRDGPARDSSYNEQF
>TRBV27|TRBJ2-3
ASSPLQREGLRGTQY
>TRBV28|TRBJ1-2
ASKMAGSSPYYGYT
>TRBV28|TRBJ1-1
ASSSPGEGQGVKTEAF
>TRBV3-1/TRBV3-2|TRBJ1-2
ASSQDWGRTYYGYT
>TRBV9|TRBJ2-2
ASSVRDRDPGELF
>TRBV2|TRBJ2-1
ASNRGVNEQF
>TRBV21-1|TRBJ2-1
ASPRDRDNEQF
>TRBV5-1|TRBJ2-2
ASSPRGGVNTGELF
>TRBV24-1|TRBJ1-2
ATSAHKGDGYT
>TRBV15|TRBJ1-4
ATSGGVATNEKLF
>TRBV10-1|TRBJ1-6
ASSETHSPLH
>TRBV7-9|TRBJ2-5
ASSLRGLLETQY
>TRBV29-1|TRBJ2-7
SVDPGGGNEQY
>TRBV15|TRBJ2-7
ATSRGGGLDRRYEQY
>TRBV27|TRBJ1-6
ASSLSGRNSPLH
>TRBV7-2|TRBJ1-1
ASSFSGNTEAF
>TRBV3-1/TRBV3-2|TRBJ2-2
ASSQGRSNGELF
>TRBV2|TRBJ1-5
ASSPTGLNQPQH
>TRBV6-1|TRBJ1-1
ASSERGANTEAF
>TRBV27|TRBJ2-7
ASSLASGRRPWEQY
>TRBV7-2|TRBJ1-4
ASSFVPLEEKLF
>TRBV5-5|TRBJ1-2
ASSLGTTPRGYT
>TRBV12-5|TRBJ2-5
ASGSGQGPHETQY
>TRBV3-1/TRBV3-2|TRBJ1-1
ASSQGRGYTEAF
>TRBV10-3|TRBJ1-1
AIRTDTNTEAF
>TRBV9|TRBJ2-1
ASSVAWTSGYNEQF
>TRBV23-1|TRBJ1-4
ASTTSDRGRDEKLF
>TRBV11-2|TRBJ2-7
ASSLGTTYEQY
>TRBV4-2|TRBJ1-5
ASSQDGQGNQPQH
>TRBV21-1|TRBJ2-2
ASSINRGLDTGELF
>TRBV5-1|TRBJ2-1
ASTPYGANEQF
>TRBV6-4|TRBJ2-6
ASSPDSGANVLT
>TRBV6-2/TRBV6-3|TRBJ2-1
ASSIPGTGRYNEQF
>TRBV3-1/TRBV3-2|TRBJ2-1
ASSLRQGGVLDNEQF
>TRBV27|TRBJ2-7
ASSIGTSGVLSYEQY
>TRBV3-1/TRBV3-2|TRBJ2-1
ASSFSGGKEQF
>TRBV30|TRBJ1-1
AGTPNMNTEAF
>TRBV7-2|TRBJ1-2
ASSPGIWGYT
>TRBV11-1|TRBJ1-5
ASSLVGGQPQH
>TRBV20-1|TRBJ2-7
SARGTYEQY